Listed below are T cell receptor beta chains from one sample, sequenced in a study of blood T cells in healthy people across ages. A single record per CDR3 protein comes from TCRdb applying MiXCR to the 5' RACE reads. The repertoire consists of about 620,000 distinct CDR3 sequences, with roughly 21% occurring once and the leading ten covering roughly 3.6%. Sequenced: blood. These receptors were collected from a man aged 70-80 years in good health. The CDR3 runs from the conserved cysteine through the conserved F or W. D genes are given only for firm matches. Expanded clones get a size class; other rows say once, few or many, or leave the size out.

cdr3_nt cdr3_aa j_call clone_size v_call d_call
TGTGCCAGCAGTTTGGGGGGGCGCGAGGATGGCTACACCTTC CASSLGGREDGYTF TRBJ1-2 few TRBV12-3/TRBV12-4 NA
TGCGCCAGCAAGACTCAACCGTCTGGGGCCAACGTCCTGACTTTC CASKTQPSGANVLTF TRBJ2-6 NA TRBV5-1 NA
TGTGCCAGCAGTTTTGGCAGGGTGGGGGCCCAAGAGACCCAGTACTTC CASSFGRVGAQETQYF TRBJ2-5 many TRBV28 NA
TGTGCCAGCAGCCCCTCTCTTAGCGTTGATACGCAGTATTTT CASSPSLSVDTQYF TRBJ2-3 NA TRBV7-9 NA
TGCGCCAGCAGCTTCGGGCTGCCGGGCCCCTACGAGCAGTACTTC CASSFGLPGPYEQYF TRBJ2-7 many TRBV5-1 NA
TGTGCCAGCAGCTCTCTTCCCGCGGAGACCCAGTACTTC CASSSLPAETQYF TRBJ2-5 many TRBV7-2 NA
TGCGCCAGCAGCGGGGCAAATGAGCAGTTCTTC CASSGANEQFF TRBJ2-1 few TRBV5-1 NA
TGTGCCAGCAGCCAAAATTTGGGGCCCTACGAGCAGTACTTC CASSQNLGPYEQYF TRBJ2-7 NA TRBV14 NA
TGTGCCAGCAGCGTTGCTGACAGCGTTAATGAAAAACTGTTTTTT CASSVADSVNEKLFF TRBJ1-4 NA TRBV9 NA
TGTGCCAGCTCACCTCTAAAAAGCAAGACTGAAGCTTTCTTT CASSPLKSKTEAFF TRBJ1-1 NA TRBV18 NA
TGCGCCAGCAGCTTGGCCGAGGGGGCGATGAACACTGAAGCTTTCTTT CASSLAEGAMNTEAFF TRBJ1-1 few TRBV5-1 TRBD1
TGTGCCAGCAGCTTAGAGGGAGGTTTGAAGGGGGCATTCAAAAACATTCCGTACTTC CASSLEGGLKGAFKNIPYF TRBJ2-4 once TRBV7-3 NA
TGTGCCACCACGGGACTAGCGGGTCCTCAAGAGACCCAGTACTTC CATTGLAGPQETQYF TRBJ2-5 NA TRBV15 TRBD2
TGTGCCAGCAGCCAAGTGCAGGGGGCGGGCTATGGCTACACCTTC CASSQVQGAGYGYTF TRBJ1-2 NA TRBV14 TRBD1
TGCAGCGTTGAGAGCGGGAGGAGCACAGATACGCAGTATTTT CSVESGRSTDTQYF TRBJ2-3 many TRBV29-1 TRBD2
TGTGCCAGCAGTCGAAGGCCCCCCGGGGAGCTGTTTTTT CASSRRPPGELFF TRBJ2-2 NA TRBV27 NA
TGTGCCAGCAATAGGGGTCCCACTGAAGCTTTCTTT CASNRGPTEAFF TRBJ1-1 NA TRBV6-6 NA
TGTGCCAGCAGTCAAGTCTCGATCGGAGGGCCTATGAACGAGCAGTACTTC CASSQVSIGGPMNEQYF TRBJ2-7 NA TRBV4-2 NA
TGTGCCAGCCAGGGGGGAGGTCTCCGGGAGACCCAGTACTTC CASQGGGLRETQYF TRBJ2-5 few TRBV28 NA
TGTGCCAGCAGCCCCGGCAGGGCCTACGAGCAGTACTTC CASSPGRAYEQYF TRBJ2-7 NA TRBV7-9 NA
TGTGCCAGCAGTTTTAAAGGGCTAACGACAACCTACAATGAGCAGTTCTTC CASSFKGLTTTYNEQFF TRBJ2-1 NA TRBV12-3/TRBV12-4 NA
TGTGCCAGCAGTTACGCGAAAGGACAGGGACACGAGCAGTACTTC CASSYAKGQGHEQYF TRBJ2-7 few TRBV6-5 TRBD1